Listed here are 15 T cell receptor beta chains from one sample, sequenced in a study of graft-versus-host responses after intestinal transplantation. Their specific antigens are unknown. TCRdb keeps only in-frame clones here, not all; method: immunoSEQ multiplex PCR. The data contain more than 65,000 clones, around 90% of them singletons. The specimen comprised unstimulated CD8+ T cells sorted from spleen or lymph node cells, sampled before intestinal transplant. The origin of the receptors is a human donor who received an intestinal transplant.

The rearrangement joins TRBV4-2 to TRBJ1-4, with 8 nucleotides matching TRBD1. V was pared by 2 bases and J by 4 bases, with 6 bases of the junction left unmatched. The germline CDR1 and CDR2 sequences are LGHNA and YNFKEQ. The CDR3 is 16 amino acids. Here the CDR3 reads CASSQRTGWGNEKLFF. CDR3 nucleotides: TGTGCCAGCAGCCAAAGGACAGGGTGGGGTAATGAAAAACTGTTTTTT.

The chain carries TRBV2 and TRBJ1-2; unclear D gene. Germline V gene sequence: CDR1 SNHLY, CDR2 FYNNEI. The V and J ends lost 7 bases and 4 bases respectively, with 7 bases between them. The length of the CDR3 is 11 residues. CDR3 nucleotides: TGTGCCAGCACGGAGGGCTATGGCTACACCTTC. Its protein is CASTEGYGYTF.

The chain combines TRBV15 with TRBJ1-3; TRBD1 might be the D (5 bases). The V gene's germline CDR1 is LNHNV and CDR2 YYDKDF (reference sequence). Trimming cost V 0 bases and J 2 bases, with 8 bases left between them. This CDR3 comprises 15 residues. CDR3 residues: CATSRDRAPGNTIYF. CDR3 sequence (DNA): TGTGCCACCAGCAGAGACAGGGCTCCTGGAAACACCATATATTTT.

The chain is built from TRBV19 and TRBJ1-1; unclear D gene. The CDR3 is made up of 12 amino acids. Trimming shortened V by 1 base and J by 4 bases, and 4 bases separated the two germline ends. CDR1 and CDR2 (germline): LNHDA, SQIVND (reference sequence). CDR3 coding DNA: TGTGCCAGTAGTATAGGTAGCACTGAAGCTTTCTTT. It encodes CASSIGSTEAFF.

This chain uses TRBV27 with TRBJ2-1; maybe TRBD2 (5 bases). Trimming pared 0 bases from V and 6 bases from J, leaving 6 bases between. Germline CDR1 is MNHEY and CDR2 is SMNVEV (reference sequence). This CDR3 has 13 residues. CDR3 amino acids: CASSLSRVNEQFF. The CDR3 nucleotides are TGTGCCAGCAGTTTATCGAGGGTCAATGAGCAGTTCTTC.

The chain recombines TRBV7-5 with TRBJ1-2. TRBV7-5 is assigned pseudogene status. This CDR3 has 11 amino acids. The CDR3 DNA reads TGTGCCAGAGAAGCAGGAGGTGGCTACACCTTC. Protein sequence: CAREAGGGYTF.

The rearrangement joins TRBV9 to TRBJ1-2; 8 nucleotides agree with TRBD1. V gave up 3 bases and J gave up 4 bases; unmatched junction bases: 11. In germline, CDR1 is SGDLS, CDR2 YYNGEE. This CDR3 comprises 16 residues. This CDR3 reads CASSAYSTGASYGYTF. The CDR3 coding sequence is TGTGCCAGCAGCGCCTACTCGACAGGGGCCTCCTATGGCTACACCTTC.

The chain recombines TRBV5-6 with TRBJ2-5, with TRBD2 matching over 8 bases. The CDR3 spans 16 residues. Trimming at V came to 2 bases and at J to 5 bases, leaving 11 bases not matched to a gene. Germline V gene data show CDR1 as SGHDT and CDR2 as YYEEEE. The CDR3 loop is CASSFSSGSTRETQYF. The CDR3, as DNA: TGTGCCAGCAGCTTCTCTAGCGGGTCGACCAGGGAGACCCAGTACTTC.

The chain joins TRBV27 to TRBJ1-5; D unresolved. The CDR3 contains 17 residues. The V gene's germline CDR1 is MNHEY and CDR2 SMNVEV (reference sequence). The V end lost 6 bases, the J end lost 0 bases, and 18 bases lay between the germline ends. This chain's CDR3 is CASSPWWSADSNQPQHF. The CDR3 nucleotides read TGTGCCAGCAGCCCATGGTGGTCAGCGGATAGCAATCAGCCCCAGCATTTT.

This clone was counted between two and nine times. This chain connects TRBV29-1 to TRBJ2-4; the D gene is possibly TRBD1 (5 bases). Trimming left V 4 bases short and J 7 bases short, with 8 bases between. CDR3 length: 11 residues. CDR1 is SQVTM, CDR2 ANQGSEA, per germline. The CDR3 DNA reads TGCAGCGTTGTCAGGGATAACATTCAGTACTTC. Translation gives CSVVRDNIQYF.

The chain uses TRBV4-1 and TRBJ2-7; a possible D gene is TRBD2 (6 bases). This CDR3 comprises 13 residues. CDR1 MGHRA and CDR2 YSYEKL come from the germline V gene. V lost 1 base and J lost 6, with 10 bases in between. CDR3 DNA sequence: TGCGCCAGCAGCCAAGGGGACTTGTTCGAGCAGTACTTC. As protein: CASSQGDLFEQYF.

This clone appeared a single time. The same CDR3 arises from other DNA sequences in this sample as well. This rearrangement joins TRBV13 to TRBJ2-1; a weak D match, TRBD1 (6 bases). The V end was cut by 5 bases, the J end by 8 bases, with 13 bases between. Germline CDR1 PRHDT, CDR2 FYEKMQ (reference sequence). The CDR3 has 13 residues. CDR3 nucleotide sequence: TGTGCCAGCAGCCCTCCTTACAGGGATGAGCAGTTCTTC. Protein sequence: CASSPPYRDEQFF.

CDR3 sequence: CASSVSGGAGELFF. In DNA, the CDR3 is TGTGCCAGCAGCGTGAGCGGGGGGGCCGGGGAGCTGTTTTTT. This chain joins TRBV9 and TRBJ2-2; 10 bases match TRBD2. The CDR3 is 14 amino acids. CDR1 SGDLS and CDR2 YYNGEE come from the germline V gene. Germline trimming cut 2 bases from V and 6 bases from J; bases unmatched to any gene: 1.

The chain couples TRBV11-2 to TRBJ2-1; weak D call: TRBD1 (6 bases). CDR1 SGHAT and CDR2 FQNNGV come from the germline V gene. Trimming shortened V by 2 bases and J by 5 bases, and 13 bases separated the two germline ends. CDR3 length: 15 amino acids. Here the CDR3 DNA reads TGTGCCAGCAGCTTATGGGGGCCTGAAAACAATGAGCAGTTCTTC. Amino acids: CASSLWGPENNEQFF.

This chain uses TRBV4-1 with TRBJ2-3, with 7 bases matching TRBD2. Per the germline V gene, CDR1 is MGHRA and CDR2 is YSYEKL. The CDR3 length is 14 residues. The ends lost 1 base at V and 2 bases at J; junction bases unmatched: 0. CDR3 region: CASSQGDYTDTQYF. DNA of the CDR3: TGCGCCAGCAGCCAAGGGGACTACACAGATACGCAGTATTTT.